Here is one T cell receptor (beta chain) with its context. This entry belongs to a study of blood T cell repertoires in COVID-19. Study as a whole: Material from acute and convalescent COVID-19 was sourced from the United States, Italy and Spain. Sources were T cells, B-cell-depleted T cells, or PBMCs; the material itself was cDNA or gDNA.

In the authors' workflow: Nucleated cell number was recorded as an estimate derived from reference gene primer amplification. Libraries were prepared by immunoSEQ multiplex PCR; TCRdb keeps only in-frame clonotypes and omits some of them. D and trimming were read from the DNA, whereas the V and J calls and clone size are those reported in that table. This table holds hundreds of thousands of clones, roughly 89% found once. Germline V gives CDR1 MDHEN, CDR2 SYDVKM. V lost 5 bases and J lost 8; bases outside the gene matches: 10. This CDR3 spans 16 amino acids. Those enrolled in Seattle joined during active infection and were followed longitudinally afterward.

The receptor was derived from a woman aged 40-49 years with COVID-19, enrolled during active disease. The sequenced sample was peripheral blood. V usage is TRBV28 and J usage is TRBJ2-1, with 12 bases that match TRBD2. CDR3 in DNA: TGTGCCAGCAGTCGGTGGAGGACTAGCGGGATCGATGAGCAGTTCTTC. It specifies CASSRWRTSGIDEQFF.